The 8 T cell receptor beta chains below all came from one sample that was sequenced in a study of T cell responses to AZD1222 COVID-19 vaccine. Repertoires were generated with immunoSEQ multiplex PCR, while TCRdb's copy carries only in-frame clones and drops some. The data show 130,000 or so clones, 65% to 90% seen once. Specimen: peripheral blood, collected 28 days after the second AZD1222 dose. All receptors come from an adult who received the AZD1222 COVID-19 vaccine.

The chain links TRBV7-3 to TRBJ2-1; TRBD2 aligns across 8 bases. Germline CDR1 SGHTA, CDR2 FQGTGA. V lost 5 bases, J lost 3 bases, and 6 bases stayed unmatched. This CDR3 has 15 residues. CDR3 nucleotides: TGTGCCAGCAGCCGCGGCGGGGGGAACTACAATGAGCAGTTCTTC. As protein: CASSRGGGNYNEQFF.

This clone was seen just once. The chain uses TRBV28 and TRBJ2-7; 10 bases are a match to TRBD1. Trimming took 4 bases from V and 2 from J; bases not matched to a gene: 5. Germline V gives CDR1 MDHEN, CDR2 SYDVKM. This CDR3 has 15 amino acids. This CDR3 reads CASSSPGQGPYEQYF. Here the CDR3 DNA reads TGTGCCAGCAGTTCACCGGGACAGGGGCCCTACGAGCAGTACTTC.

V gene TRBV6-5 combines with J gene TRBJ2-3, with TRBD2 matching over 10 bases. J lost 6 bases, V lost 6 bases, and 6 bases had no gene match. Germline CDR1 reads MNHEY; CDR2 reads SVGAGI. The CDR3 spans 14 residues. CDR3 sequence (DNA): TGTGCCAGCAGCAGCGGGGGGGCCCTGGATACGCAGTATTTT. This encodes CASSSGGALDTQYF.

The CDR3 region has the DNA TGTGCCAGCATTCTAGGGGCCAGGGGGAGCTCACCCCTCCACTTT. This translates into CASILGARGSSPLHF. The rearrangement links TRBV28 to TRBJ1-6; 7 nucleotides agree with TRBD1. This CDR3 is built from 15 residues. Germline V gene sequence: CDR1 MDHEN, CDR2 SYDVKM. V gave up 7 bases and J gave up 10 bases; unmatched junction bases: 13.

The chain employs TRBV7-9 and TRBJ1-5; weak D call: TRBD1 (6 bases). Trimming pared 1 base from V and 2 bases from J, leaving 15 bases between. Per the germline V gene, CDR1 is SEHNR and CDR2 is FQNEAQ (reference sequence). There are 17 residues in the CDR3. CDR3 amino acids: CASSLGGQGSRNQPQHF. DNA for the CDR3: TGTGCCAGCAGCTTAGGAGGGCAGGGGTCGCGCAATCAGCCCCAGCATTTT.

V and J are TRBV5-4 and TRBJ1-1; D gene unclear. V lost 6 bases and J 4 bases, leaving 16 bases between the germline ends. CDR1 and CDR2 from the germline V gene are SGHNT and YYREEE (reference sequence). CDR3 length: 14 residues. DNA of the CDR3: TGTGCCAGCACCTCCACGGGCGGTCTCACTGAAGCTTTCTTT. Translating it yields CASTSTGGLTEAFF.

In its sample, this clone was seen a few times. The CDR3 nucleotides read TGTGCCAGCAGCTCTGGCCCCGGGACAGGGAGCACAGATACGCAGTATTTT. It codes for CASSSGPGTGSTDTQYF. The chain joins TRBV5-5 to TRBJ2-3; 9 positions agree with TRBD1. In germline, CDR1 is SGHKS, CDR2 YYEKEE (reference sequence). V shed 3 bases, J shed 0 bases, and the junction held 8 bases outside the gene matches. The CDR3 is 17 amino acids. Using reference TRBV5-5 and TRBJ2-3 for the parts outside the CDR3, the full variable domain is DAGVTQSPTHLIKTRGQQVTLRCSPISGHKSVSWYQQVLGQGPQFIFQYYEKEERGRGNFPDRFSARQFPNYSSELNVNALLLGDSALYLCASSSGPGTGSTDTQYFGPGTRLTVL.

V is TRBV7-9 and J is TRBJ1-2, with 7 bases fitting TRBD1. Germline CDR1 reads SEHNR; CDR2 reads FQNEAQ (reference sequence). This CDR3 contains 16 residues. J lost 0 bases, V lost 5 bases, and 9 bases had no gene match. In DNA form, the CDR3 reads TGTGCCAGCAGCCAAACGACAGGGATGGCTAACTATGGCTACACCTTC. Encoded protein: CASSQTTGMANYGYTF.